Presented here are 26 T cell receptor beta chains from one specimen sequenced in a study of cytomegalovirus exposure and HLA in healthy donors. 60 Vbeta and 13 Jbeta primers were used in PCR. TCRdb keeps only in-frame clones here, not all; method: immunoSEQ multiplex PCR. There are more than 75,000 clones in the sample; around 74% occur only once, and about 6% lies in the top ten. What was sequenced was PBMCs. Source of these receptors: a woman between 50 and 59 years old in good health and CMV-seropositive.

As DNA, the CDR3 is TGTGCCAGCAGCTTAGGACTAGCGGACAATGAGCAGTTCTTC. Translated, it gives CASSLGLADNEQFF. This sequence joins TRBV11-1 and TRBJ2-1; 9 bases agree with TRBD2. The CDR3 is 14 amino acids. Germline-derived CDR1 and CDR2 are SGHAT and FQDESV (reference sequence). Germline trimming cut 1 base from V and 5 bases from J; bases unmatched to any gene: 0.

The genes are TRBV5-4 and TRBJ1-2; no reliable D call. This CDR3 region has 13 residues. CDR1 and CDR2 (germline): SGHNT, YYREEE (reference sequence). V lost 1 base to trimming and J lost 7 bases, with 11 bases between them. In DNA, the CDR3 is TGTGCCAGCAGCTTGATCCAGCGTCCTGGCTACACCTTC. It is translated as CASSLIQRPGYTF.

This sequence joins TRBV5-4 and TRBJ1-2; 11 nucleotides align to TRBD1. Germline V gene sequence: CDR1 SGHNT, CDR2 YYREEE (reference sequence). The J segment lost 6 bases and the V segment lost 2 bases, leaving 3 bases of the junction unmatched. The CDR3 is made up of 14 amino acids. CDR3 amino acids: CASSFRDRGDGYTF. The CDR3 coding sequence is TGTGCCAGCAGCTTCCGGGACAGGGGGGATGGCTACACCTTC.

The sample holds a few counts of this clone. V and J are TRBV9 and TRBJ1-2; TRBD1 agrees at 7 bases. V dropped 0 bases and J dropped 2; count of bases not matched to a gene: 7. The CDR3 is 16 residues long. Germline assignment: CDR1 SGDLS and CDR2 YYNGEE. The CDR3 coding sequence is TGTGCCAGCAGCGTAGAGGCGACAGGGCTCAACTATGGCTACACCTTC. Encoded protein: CASSVEATGLNYGYTF.

Only a few counts were recorded for this clone. The chain couples TRBV4-2 to TRBJ2-6; 7 positions agree with TRBD2. Trimming took 0 bases from V and 2 from J; bases not matched to a gene: 1. Per the germline V gene, CDR1 is LGHNA and CDR2 is YNFKEQ. CDR3 length: 16 residues. The CDR3 bases are TGTGCCAGCAGCCAAGAGGGAGGGGCTGGGGCCAACGTCCTGACTTTC. Protein: CASSQEGGAGANVLTF.

CDR3 DNA: TGTGCCAGCAGTTCCGACGGGAGACAGCCCCAGCATTTT. It specifies CASSSDGRQPQHF. This chain joins TRBV28 and TRBJ1-5; D unclear. V was pared by 4 bases and J by 7 bases, with 11 bases between. Germline assignment: CDR1 MDHEN and CDR2 SYDVKM. The CDR3 sequence is 13 residues long. The variable domain in full, with the rest retrieved from reference TRBV28 and TRBJ1-5, is DVKVTQSSRYLVKRTGEKVFLECVQDMDHENMFWYRQDPGLGLRLIYFSYDVKMKEKGDIPEGYSVSREKKERFSLILESASTNQTSMYLCASSSDGRQPQHFGDGTRLSIL.

This clone was seen ten or more times. The CDR3 region is CASSGTVNEQFF. The CDR3 bases are TGTGCCAGCAGCGGGACAGTCAATGAGCAGTTCTTC. V usage is TRBV9 and J usage is TRBJ2-1, with D perhaps TRBD1 (6 bases). Per the germline V gene, CDR1 is SGDLS and CDR2 is YYNGEE. The V gene lost 3 bases and the J gene lost 6 bases, with 7 bases spanning the gap. The CDR3 sequence is 12 residues long.

In its sample, this clone was seen a few times. The chain links TRBV29-1 to TRBJ1-5; 8 nucleotides agree with TRBD1. Germline values: CDR1 SQVTM, CDR2 ANQGSEA. J was trimmed by 0 bases and V by 4 bases; bases with no gene match: 14. The CDR3 consists of 18 residues. Written as DNA, the CDR3 is TGCAGCGTTGTTTTTGTGACAGGGGAGCAATATAGCAATCAGCCCCAGCATTTT. Protein sequence: CSVVFVTGEQYSNQPQHF.

CDR3 region: CASSLGLTSEQYF. CDR3 DNA sequence: TGTGCCAGCAGCTTGGGGCTCACATCCGAGCAGTACTTC. This chain connects TRBV5-4 to TRBJ2-7, with no clear D. Germline CDR1 reads SGHNT; CDR2 reads YYREEE (reference sequence). The CDR3 has 13 residues. The V end was cut by 0 bases, the J end by 6 bases, with 10 bases between.

The chain links TRBV6-6 to TRBJ2-7; D is unresolved. V was clipped by 8 bases and J by 4 bases, with 12 bases between them. Germline values: CDR1 MNHNY, CDR2 SVGAGI (reference sequence). The CDR3 has 12 amino acids. CDR3 DNA: TGTGCCAGCGGCAAAACCGTGTACGAGCAGTACTTC. This translates into CASGKTVYEQYF.

This clone was observed a single time. The gene calls are TRBV27 and TRBJ1-6, with TRBD1 matching over 7 bases. The junction had 3 bases not matched to a gene; V was cut back by 4 bases and J by 6 bases. Per the germline V gene, CDR1 is MNHEY and CDR2 is SMNVEV (reference sequence). This CDR3 region has 14 residues. The CDR3 coding sequence is TGTGCCAGCAGTTATGGACAGGTTAATTCACCCCTCCACTTT. As protein: CASSYGQVNSPLHF.

The chain joins TRBV5-1 to TRBJ2-2, with unresolved D. The CDR3 has 14 amino acids. The V end was cut by 0 bases, the J end by 3 bases, with 6 bases between. CDR1 and CDR2 from the germline V gene are SGHRS and YFSETQ. The CDR3 loop is CASSLDFHTGELFF. The CDR3 DNA reads as TGCGCCAGCAGCTTGGACTTTCACACCGGGGAGCTGTTTTTT.

The V gene is TRBV28, the J gene TRBJ2-5, with a weak D call TRBD1 (5 bases). The J call is uncertain, as TRBJ2-7 better fits the DNA end. The germline CDR1 and CDR2 sequences are MDHEN and SYDVKM. This CDR3 has 14 amino acids. The DNA for the CDR3 is TGTGCCAGCTATGGGCCGAACAGGCCCTACGAGCAGTACTTC. Translation gives CASYGPNRPYEQYF.

This clone was picked up a small number of times. The V call is TRBV7-6, the J call TRBJ2-1; D is uncertain. The germline CDR1 and CDR2 sequences are SGHVS and FNYEAQ. This CDR3 comprises 12 residues. V dropped 5 bases and J dropped 3 bases, with 5 bases sitting between them. This CDR3 reads CASSLYYNEQFF. CDR3 bases: TGTGCCAGCAGCCTCTACTACAATGAGCAGTTCTTC.

The chain uses TRBV29-1 and TRBJ2-7; 9 bases align to TRBD1. Germline assignment: CDR1 SQVTM and CDR2 ANQGSEA. The CDR3 has 15 amino acids. The V segment lost 6 bases and the J segment 0 bases; nucleotides outside the gene matches: 9. The CDR3 region is CSVGEGTGNSYEQYF. CDR3 nucleotides: TGCAGCGTCGGTGAGGGGACAGGGAACTCCTACGAGCAGTACTTC.

The chain recombines TRBV7-9 with TRBJ2-7, with 9 bases aligning to TRBD2. The CDR3 loop spans 15 amino acids. Trimming at V came to 4 bases and at J to 3 bases, leaving 7 bases not matched to a gene. The germline CDR1 and CDR2 sequences are SEHNR and FQNEAQ (reference sequence). The chain's CDR3 is CASSSPLTSGYEQYF. The DNA for the CDR3 is TGTGCCAGCAGCTCCCCCCTGACTAGCGGCTACGAGCAGTACTTC.

The V gene is TRBV29-1, the J gene TRBJ2-1; 7 nucleotides align to TRBD2. The CDR3 is 12 amino acids. The germline gives CDR1 SQVTM, CDR2 ANQGSEA. V was pared by 6 bases and J by 5 bases, with 4 bases of the junction left unmatched. The DNA for the CDR3 is TGCAGCGTGGCTAGCGGACACAATGAGCAGTTCTTC. This sequence encodes CSVASGHNEQFF.

The rearrangement joins TRBV15 to TRBJ2-7; a possible D gene is TRBD2 (5 bases). CDR3 size: 14 residues. Germline CDR1 is LNHNV and CDR2 is YYDKDF (reference sequence). The V end lost 0 bases, the J end lost 3 bases, and 9 bases lay between the germline ends. The CDR3 region is CATSRDIGGYEQYF. The CDR3 bases are TGTGCCACCAGCAGAGATATAGGAGGCTACGAGCAGTACTTC.

The chain has TRBV2 and TRBJ2-1; 11 bases are shared with TRBD2. This CDR3 is 15 amino acids long. Germline V gene sequence: CDR1 SNHLY, CDR2 FYNNEI. Trimming removed 5 bases from V and 6 bases from J; junction bases left unmatched: 6. DNA of the CDR3: TGTGCCAGCAGTTTACTAGCGGGAGAAGGCAATGAGCAGTTCTTC. It is translated as CASSLLAGEGNEQFF.

This chain links TRBV30 with TRBJ1-2; no clear D gene. Per the germline V gene, CDR1 is GTSNPN and CDR2 is SVGIG (reference sequence). The CDR3 extends over 14 amino acids. V lost 2 bases and J lost 4, with 14 bases in between. CDR3 protein: CAWSKIRLSYGYTF. CDR3 in DNA: TGTGCCTGGAGTAAAATCAGGCTCTCCTATGGCTACACCTTC.

V usage is TRBV11-2 and J usage is TRBJ1-2; perhaps TRBD1 as D (6 bases). Germline V gene lookup returns CDR1 SGHAT and CDR2 FQNNGV. This CDR3 is 13 amino acids long. Deletions cut 8 bases from V and 7 bases from J, with 17 bases between. The CDR3 DNA is TGTGCCAGCGCCTTACCAGGGGCTGCTGGCTACACCTTC. It codes for CASALPGAAGYTF.

The rearrangement links TRBV29-1 to TRBJ2-7, with 7 bases identical to TRBD2. CDR1 is SQVTM, CDR2 ANQGSEA, per germline. The CDR3 covers 13 residues. Trimming at V came to 4 bases and at J to 0 bases, leaving 3 bases not matched to a gene. CDR3 protein: CSVVGGSSYEQYF. In nucleotides, the CDR3 is TGCAGCGTTGTCGGGGGGAGCTCCTACGAGCAGTACTTC.

This clone has just one count. V gene TRBV25-1 combines with J gene TRBJ1-4, with a tentative D call TRBD1 (5 bases). Trimming removed 6 bases at V and 0 bases at J, with 8 bases between. Looked up from germline, CDR1 is MGHDK and CDR2 is SYGVNS. CDR3 length equals 14 residues. The CDR3 region has the DNA TGTGCCAGCAGCGACAGCGCAACTAATGAAAAACTGTTTTTT. As protein: CASSDSATNEKLFF.

The chain links TRBV6-4 to TRBJ2-3; TRBD2 aligns across 13 bases. The V segment lost 4 bases and the J segment 3 bases; nucleotides outside the gene matches: 7. CDR1 is MRHNA and CDR2 is SNTAGT in the germline V gene. The CDR3 is made up of 17 amino acids. Here the CDR3 reads CASSVSPGLAGTDTQYF. The CDR3 DNA reads as TGTGCCAGCAGTGTTTCTCCGGGACTAGCGGGGACAGATACGCAGTATTTT.

The chain is built from TRBV19 and TRBJ1-2; 10 bases map to TRBD1. CDR1 is LNHDA and CDR2 is SQIVND in the germline V gene (reference sequence). V lost 8 bases, J lost 0 bases, and 6 bases stayed unmatched. This CDR3 is built from 15 residues. The CDR3 DNA reads TGTGCCAGTCGGGGACAGGGGTTTACTAACTATGGCTACACCTTC. Translated: CASRGQGFTNYGYTF.

The rearrangement uses TRBV18 and TRBJ2-7; D not resolved. The germline V and J ends were trimmed by 8 bases and 0 bases, with 14 bases remaining between them. The CDR3 length is 14 residues. Germline assignment: CDR1 KGHSH and CDR2 LQKENI. CDR3 loop: CASRFGSSSYEQYF. CDR3 sequence (DNA): TGTGCCAGCCGTTTCGGGTCGAGCTCCTACGAGCAGTACTTC.